This record concerns one T cell receptor (beta chain) sequence. Treatment reported: randomized to nivolumab then ipilimumab (arm A) or the reverse (arm B). Measured with immunoSEQ multiplex PCR; TCRdb has only the in-frame clones, and not every one. The table records roughly 18,000 clones, roughly 73% of them present only once. This entry belongs to a study of sequential checkpoint blockade in melanoma. Study context: Roughly 20 patients had matched tumor biopsies before treatment and at week 13 after nivolumab or ipilimumab alone.

The V end lost 3 bases, the J end lost 7 bases, and 10 bases lay between the germline ends. The CDR3 has 13 amino acids. Germline V gene data show CDR1 as GTSNPN and CDR2 as SVGIG (reference sequence). This receptor was obtained from a human donor with melanoma. The sample consisted of tumor tissue (inferred from file names), taken from a patient given nivolumab and ipilimumab in sequence. V gene TRBV30 combines with J gene TRBJ1-6; D is possibly TRBD1 (6 bases). The CDR3 DNA reads as TGTGCCTGGAGCGGGGACACAAATTCACCCCTCCACTTT. Translating it yields CAWSGDTNSPLHF.